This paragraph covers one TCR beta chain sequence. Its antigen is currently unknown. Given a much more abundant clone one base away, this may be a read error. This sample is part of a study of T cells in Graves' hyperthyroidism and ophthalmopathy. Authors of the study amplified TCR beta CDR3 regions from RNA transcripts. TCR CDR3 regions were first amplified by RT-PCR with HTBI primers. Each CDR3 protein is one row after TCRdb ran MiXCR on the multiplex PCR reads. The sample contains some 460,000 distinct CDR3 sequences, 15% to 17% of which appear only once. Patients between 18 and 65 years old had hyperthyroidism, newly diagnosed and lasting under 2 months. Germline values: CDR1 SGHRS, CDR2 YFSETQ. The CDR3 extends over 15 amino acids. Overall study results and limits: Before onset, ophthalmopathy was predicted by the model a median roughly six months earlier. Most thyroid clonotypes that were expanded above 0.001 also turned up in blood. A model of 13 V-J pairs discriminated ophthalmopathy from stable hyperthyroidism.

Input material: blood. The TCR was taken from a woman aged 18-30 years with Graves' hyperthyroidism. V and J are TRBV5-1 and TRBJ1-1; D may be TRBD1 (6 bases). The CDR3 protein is CASGLGGPGDTEAFF. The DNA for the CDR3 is TGCGCCAGCGGCTTGGGTGGTCCAGGGGACACTGAAGCTTTCTTT. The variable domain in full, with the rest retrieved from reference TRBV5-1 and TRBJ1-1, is KAGVTQTPRYLIKTRGQQVTLSCSPISGHRSVSWYQQTPGQGLQFLFEYFSETQRNKGNFPGRFSGRQFSNSRSEMNVSTLELGDSALYLCASGLGGPGDTEAFFGQGTRLTVV.